The following is a TCR beta chain sequence with its context. The CDR3 runs 15 residues. Germline values: CDR1 KGHDR, CDR2 SFDVKD. V shed 8 bases and J shed 5 bases, with 21 bases lying between them. The data derive from a study of blood T cell repertoires in COVID-19. Turning to the study itself: Samples taken during acute and convalescent COVID-19 were collected in the United States, Italy and Spain. The cDNA or gDNA used as material had been derived from T cells, B-cell-depleted T cells, or PBMCs.

Original processing methods: Amplified reference gene primers provided the basis for estimating nucleated cell counts. Clones were read by immunoSEQ multiplex PCR, and TCRdb kept only the in-frame ones, dropping some. That table furnishes V, J and clone size, whereas the DNA furnished D and trimming. The sample shows 95,000 to 150,000 clones, 88% of them seen only once. Sequences were obtained from peripheral blood. The V and J genes are TRBV24-1 and TRBJ2-7, with D possibly being TRBD2 (6 bases). This TCR came from a human donor in a cohort sampled during active COVID-19. The CDR3 DNA reads TGTGCCACCACCAGAGGAGGGGAACGGGTGGACGAGCAGTACTTC. Translation gives CATTRGGERVDEQYF.